The 32 T cell receptor beta chains below all came from one sample that was sequenced in a study of neurological immune-mediated disorders (dated by TCRdb to the late 2010s). The protocol used for the library was 5' RACE. Sequenced on an Illumina HiSeq 2500. The public sequencing data were trimmed at Q25 with fastp and processed into clonotypes with MiXCR by TCRdb, which kept only in-frame beta chains. Every distinct CDR3 protein forms one entry, paired with its most common genes and DNA. The sample table holds 65,000 to 85,000 distinct CDR3 sequences, of which 2.5% to 4% were seen once. 4.5% to 6.5% of the sample belongs to the ten largest clones. Sequencing was performed on PBMCs. Receptor source: a woman in her 50s with multiple sclerosis.

At least ten counts were recorded for this clonotype. This chain's CDR3 is CASSRTTGTGELFF. The CDR3 nucleotides read TGCGCCAGCAGCAGAACGACAGGGACCGGGGAGCTGTTTTTT. This chain uses TRBV5-1 with TRBJ2-2; 7 positions agree with TRBD1. This CDR3 region has 14 residues. The trim removed 4 bases at V and 5 bases at J, leaving 5 bases unmatched. Germline CDR1 and CDR2: SGHRS and YFSETQ.

The V and J genes are TRBV7-6 and TRBJ2-2, with a possible D match to TRBD2 (5 bases). V was cut by 5 bases and J by 7 bases, with 11 bases left in between. The CDR3 has 13 amino acids. Germline V gives CDR1 SGHVS, CDR2 FNYEAQ. Here the CDR3 DNA reads TGTGCCAGCAGCCCCAGCGCGGGCGGGGAGCTGTTTTTT. Protein sequence: CASSPSAGGELFF. Together with reference TRBV7-6 and TRBJ2-2, the CDR3 gives the full variable domain: GAGVSQSPRYKVTKRGQDVALRCDPISGHVSLYWYRQALGQGPEFLTYFNYEAQQDKSGLPNDRFSAERPEGSISTLTIQRTEQRDSAMYRCASSPSAGGELFFGEGSRLTVL.

There are many counts of this clonotype. This chain connects TRBV27 to TRBJ2-5, with D tentatively TRBD2 (7 bases). Germline V gene data show CDR1 as MNHEY and CDR2 as SMNVEV (reference sequence). The CDR3 sequence is 14 residues long. Trimming removed 6 bases at V and 4 bases at J, with 15 bases between. Here the CDR3 reads CASRLQGGSETQYF. The CDR3 DNA reads as TGTGCCAGCAGATTACAGGGAGGGTCAGAGACCCAGTACTTC.

A remark on this clonotype: A read error may explain this, as a much larger clone is one base away. The V gene is TRBV10-3, the J gene TRBJ2-1; TRBD2 aligns across 9 bases. The germline CDR1 and CDR2 sequences are ENHRY and SYGVKD. Trimming cost V 4 bases and J 6 bases; bases outside gene matches: 4. CDR3 length: 14 amino acids. The CDR3 nucleotides read TGTGCCATCAGTGCGGCTAGCGGGACCAATGAGCAGTTCTTC. Its protein is CAISAASGTNEQFF.

This clonotype was counted ten times or more. The chain combines TRBV7-6 with TRBJ2-1; D is possibly TRBD1 (5 bases). The CDR3 runs 17 residues. CDR1 SGHVS and CDR2 FNYEAQ come from the germline V gene. V was pared by 2 bases and J by 4 bases, with 18 bases between. The CDR3 sequence is CASSLPQGNKAYNEQFF. The CDR3 nucleotides read TGTGCCAGCAGCTTACCCCAGGGTAATAAGGCTTACAATGAGCAGTTCTTC.

This clonotype occurred many times. The chain recombines TRBV29-1 with TRBJ1-1; TRBD1 agrees at 8 bases. The CDR3 loop spans 17 amino acids. Germline-derived CDR1 and CDR2 are SQVTM and ANQGSEA. The J segment lost 1 base and the V segment lost 7 bases, leaving 17 bases of the junction unmatched. DNA for the CDR3: TGCAGCGCGTTACGATCGCAGGGGGCCATTAGGAACACTGAAGCTTTCTTT. Its translation: CSALRSQGAIRNTEAFF.

This clonotype was seen repeatedly, ten times or more. The J gene is TRBJ1-5, the V gene TRBV28; D is unclear. There are 13 residues in the CDR3. From germline, CDR1 is MDHEN and CDR2 SYDVKM. The V end lost 4 bases, the J end lost 0 bases, and 4 bases lay between the germline ends. The CDR3 DNA sequence: TGTGCCAGCAGTTATGATAGCAATCAGCCCCAGCATTTT. Amino acid sequence: CASSYDSNQPQHF.

At least ten counts were recorded for this clonotype. As DNA, the CDR3 is TGCAGTGCATACTCGGGACAGGGGCTAGATACGCAGTATTTT. Protein product: CSAYSGQGLDTQYF. The chain recombines TRBV20-1 with TRBJ2-3, with 10 nucleotides matching TRBD1. This CDR3 region has 14 residues. V lost 6 bases, J lost 5 bases, and 8 bases stayed unmatched. Per the germline V gene, CDR1 is DFQATT and CDR2 is SNEGSKA (reference sequence).

This clonotype was counted only a few times. This may arise from a read error, as a much more abundant clone is one base away. V usage is TRBV15 and J usage is TRBJ1-5; D is uncertain. Germline CDR1 and CDR2: LNHNV and YYDKDF (reference sequence). This CDR3 is 15 amino acids long. V lost 0 bases and J lost 2, with 8 bases in between. CDR3 coding DNA: TGTGCCACCAGCAGAGAGCCGATAGGCAATCAGCCCCAGCATTTT. Translating gives CATSREPIGNQPQHF.

The table lists this clonotype with many counts. The chain employs TRBV11-2 and TRBJ2-1; a weak D match, TRBD2 (7 bases). The CDR3 length is 14 residues. V lost 6 bases and J 9 bases, leaving 18 bases between the germline ends. CDR1 is SGHAT and CDR2 is FQNNGV in the germline V gene. Written as DNA, the CDR3 is TGTGCCAGCAGGCGGGGGCCCGATGTGGGTGAGCAGTTCTTC. Its translation is CASRRGPDVGEQFF.

This clonotype was counted ten times or more. Its ends do not fully match the called genes, so a read error is possible. This chain links TRBV7-7 with TRBJ2-5; TRBD1 matches at 7 bases. CDR1 is SSHAT, CDR2 FNYEAQ, per germline (reference sequence). The CDR3 loop spans 15 amino acids. In DNA, the CDR3 is TGTGCTAGCAGCCCACTTTCCTACAGGGGACAGACCCAGTACTTC. Residues: CASSPLSYRGQTQYF.

This clonotype was recorded many times. The chain combines TRBV5-1 with TRBJ2-7; D is ambiguous. Germline CDR1 is SGHRS and CDR2 is YFSETQ. This CDR3 region has 15 residues. V was pared by 2 bases and J by 0 bases, with 12 bases between. The CDR3 region has the DNA TGCGCCAGCAGCTTATTCTTTGACCGCTCCTACGAGCAGTACTTC. Translated: CASSLFFDRSYEQYF.

This clonotype was counted ten times or more. J is TRBJ2-1 and V is TRBV6-2 or TRBV6-3; D may be TRBD2 (6 bases). The V gene lost 11 bases and the J gene lost 9 bases, with 17 bases spanning the gap. This CDR3 comprises 12 residues. The germline V gene has CDR1 MNHEY and CDR2 SVGEGT. The CDR3 bases are TGTGCCGGGAGGCGGCTCGGGGGTGAGCAGTTCTTC. Its protein is CAGRRLGGEQFF.

This clonotype has at least ten counts. The chain links TRBV21-1 to TRBJ2-7; TRBD1, the table's D call, lacks a check against the DNA. TRBV21-1 is listed as a pseudogene. The CDR3 contains 10 residues. This CDR3 reads CVRGKGKQYV. The DNA for the CDR3 is TGTGTCCGAGGGAAGGGCAAGCAGTACGTC.

There are many counts of this clonotype. V gene TRBV10-3 combines with J gene TRBJ1-1; 8 bases fit TRBD1. V lost 6 bases and J lost 5; bases outside the gene matches: 8. This CDR3 contains 14 residues. Germline lookup yields CDR1 ENHRY and CDR2 SYGVKD. CDR3 nucleotides: TGTGCCATCAGGACGGACAGGGCTTGGACTGAAGCTTTCTTT. This encodes CAIRTDRAWTEAFF.

The V call is TRBV28, the J call TRBJ2-1; 7 positions agree with TRBD2. The trim removed 4 bases at V and 7 bases at J, leaving 1 base unmatched. CDR3 length: 12 amino acids. Germline values: CDR1 MDHEN, CDR2 SYDVKM. The CDR3 sequence: CASSYSGNEQFF. Here the CDR3 DNA reads TGTGCCAGCAGTTATAGCGGGAATGAGCAGTTCTTC.

The sample holds a few counts of this clonotype. Being one base from a much bigger clone, this may be a read error. The CDR3 DNA reads TGTGACAGTAGTATCATGAACACTGAAGCTTTCTTT. Protein product: CDSSIMNTEAFF. V gene TRBV19 combines with J gene TRBJ1-1; D gene ambiguous. Germline V gene lookup returns CDR1 LNHDA and CDR2 SQIVND (reference sequence). The CDR3 spans 12 residues.

This clonotype has ten or more counts. This chain connects TRBV27 to TRBJ1-2; D is unclear. The V end was cut by 8 bases, the J end by 0 bases, with 13 bases between. Germline V gene sequence: CDR1 MNHEY, CDR2 SMNVEV (reference sequence). This CDR3 contains 14 residues. In DNA form, the CDR3 reads TGTGCCAGCTCCCATCGGGCGACTAACTATGGCTACACCTTC. Amino acid sequence: CASSHRATNYGYTF.

This clonotype came up many times. This chain uses TRBV7-8 with TRBJ2-1; 9 positions match TRBD2. The CDR3 runs 15 residues. CDR1 and CDR2 (germline): SGHVS, FQNEAQ. V lost 3 bases and J lost 9; bases outside the gene matches: 9. CDR3 sequence (DNA): TGTGCCAGCAGCTTTTTTGAGCGGGGGGACGGTGAGCAGTTCTTC. Protein: CASSFFERGDGEQFF.

This clonotype was detected many times. The chain combines TRBV7-2 with TRBJ2-2; the match to TRBD1 covers 10 bases. Trimming took 5 bases from V and 7 from J; bases not matched to a gene: 13. Germline CDR1 is SGHTA and CDR2 is FQGNSA. The CDR3 extends over 17 amino acids. CDR3 in amino acids: CASSPTPGQGNFGELFF. For the CDR3, the DNA is TGTGCCAGCAGCCCCACCCCGGGACAGGGGAACTTCGGGGAGCTGTTTTTT.

This clonotype was counted ten times or more. This chain connects TRBV7-2 to TRBJ2-2; TRBD2 matches at 10 bases. Looked up from germline, CDR1 is SGHTA and CDR2 is FQGNSA. This CDR3 is 15 amino acids long. V gave up 1 base and J gave up 6 bases; unmatched junction bases: 2. The CDR3 loop is CASSLVSGGPGELFF. The CDR3 bases are TGTGCCAGCAGCTTAGTTAGCGGGGGGCCCGGGGAGCTGTTTTTT.

This clonotype is medium-sized (0.01 to 0.1%) in the sample. The chain recombines TRBV28 with TRBJ2-1, with D unclear. Trimming removed 3 bases at V and 6 bases at J, with 3 bases between. The CDR3 totals 11 residues. Germline V CDR1 and CDR2: MDHEN, SYDVKM. The CDR3 sequence is CASSLGNEQFF. Here the CDR3 DNA reads TGTGCCAGCAGTTTGGGCAATGAGCAGTTCTTC.

This clonotype was recorded at least ten times. For the CDR3, the DNA is TGTGCCAGCAGTTTAGCGGGAGCAACTAATGAAAAACTGTTTTTT. Its protein product is CASSLAGATNEKLFF. The chain carries TRBV27 and TRBJ1-4, with no clear D. Germline V CDR1 and CDR2: MNHEY, SMNVEV (reference sequence). The CDR3 contains 15 residues. V lost 2 bases to trimming and J lost 0 bases, with 7 bases between them.

This clonotype occurred many times. The chain couples TRBV5-1 to TRBJ2-1; 8 bases agree with TRBD2. V was pared by 4 bases and J by 6 bases, with 9 bases of the junction left unmatched. The CDR3 consists of 15 residues. Germline V gene sequence: CDR1 SGHRS, CDR2 YFSETQ. Here the CDR3 reads CASSLLASGGNEQFF. The CDR3 DNA is TGCGCCAGCAGCCTGCTGGCCAGCGGGGGCAATGAGCAGTTCTTC.

This clonotype was observed many times. This chain connects TRBV5-5 to TRBJ2-7; no firm D call. This CDR3 has 15 amino acids. Trimming removed 0 bases at V and 3 bases at J, with 13 bases between. Germline-derived CDR1 and CDR2 are SGHKS and YYEKEE (reference sequence). The CDR3 spells CASSLVFGFDYEQYF. The DNA of the CDR3 is TGTGCCAGCAGCTTGGTATTCGGGTTTGACTACGAGCAGTACTTC. Full variable domain (remainder filled in from reference TRBV5-5 and TRBJ2-7): DAGVTQSPTHLIKTRGQQVTLRCSPISGHKSVSWYQQVLGQGPQFIFQYYEKEERGRGNFPDRFSARQFPNYSSELNVNALLLGDSALYLCASSLVFGFDYEQYFGPGTRLTVT.

This clonotype has ten or more counts. V and J are TRBV5-1 and TRBJ1-5; D is unclear. There are 13 residues in the CDR3. Germline V gene sequence: CDR1 SGHRS, CDR2 YFSETQ. The V end was cut by 0 bases, the J end by 1 base, with 2 bases between. The chain's CDR3 is CASSLDSNQPQHF. The CDR3 DNA reads as TGCGCCAGCAGCTTGGACAGCAATCAGCCCCAGCATTTT.

This clonotype was seen many times. The chain carries TRBV12-3 or TRBV12-4 and TRBJ2-4; D gene unclear. Deletions cut 3 bases from V and 0 bases from J, with 9 bases between. The CDR3 length is 15 residues. The CDR3 bases are TGTGCCAGCAGTTTCCCGGCGATAGCCAAAAACATTCAGTACTTC. Protein: CASSFPAIAKNIQYF.

This clonotype has at least ten counts. The CDR3 sequence is CSARVLGDQETQYF. CDR3 DNA: TGCAGTGCTAGGGTCCTAGGAGACCAAGAGACCCAGTACTTC. The rearrangement joins TRBV20-1 to TRBJ2-5, with D unresolved. Germline V gene sequence: CDR1 DFQATT, CDR2 SNEGSKA (reference sequence). The CDR3 totals 14 residues. V shed 3 bases and J shed 0 bases, with 11 bases lying between them.

This clonotype was found many times. The V and J genes are TRBV20-1 and TRBJ2-4, with TRBD2 identical over 11 bases. Germline CDR1 DFQATT, CDR2 SNEGSKA (reference sequence). J was trimmed by 3 bases and V by 5 bases; bases with no gene match: 9. The CDR3 is 16 amino acids. The CDR3 protein is CSALSGREYHKNIQYF. The CDR3 DNA follows: TGCAGTGCTCTTAGCGGGAGGGAATATCACAAAAACATTCAGTACTTC.

The sample holds many counts of this clonotype. The rearrangement uses TRBV5-1 and TRBJ2-2, with 11 bases identical to TRBD2. J lost 1 base, V lost 5 bases, and 13 bases had no gene match. This CDR3 comprises 19 residues. The germline CDR1 and CDR2 sequences are SGHRS and YFSETQ. The CDR3 loop is CASRYSLAGGVGNTGELFF. Written as DNA, the CDR3 is TGCGCCAGCAGATACTCCCTAGCGGGAGGAGTCGGGAACACCGGGGAGCTGTTTTTT.

CDR3: CASSSLIARSPGELFF. CDR3 nucleotides: TGTGCCAGCAGCTCACTAATAGCCCGGAGCCCCGGGGAGCTGTTTTTT. The rearrangement links TRBV7-6 to TRBJ2-2; D remains ambiguous. Germline values: CDR1 SGHVS, CDR2 FNYEAQ. CDR3 length: 16 amino acids. Between the trimmed V and J ends, which lost 4 bases and 6 bases, there was a span of 18 bases.

Ten or more counts support this clonotype. The DNA of the CDR3 is TGCAGTGCTGATAGGGGGCCCCGAGAGACCCAGTACTTC. Protein: CSADRGPRETQYF. V is TRBV20-1 and J is TRBJ2-5; 7 bases align to TRBD1. Germline V gene sequence: CDR1 DFQATT, CDR2 SNEGSKA (reference sequence). This CDR3 contains 13 residues. V trimming: 5 bases; J trimming: 4 bases; junction bases outside the gene matches: 7.